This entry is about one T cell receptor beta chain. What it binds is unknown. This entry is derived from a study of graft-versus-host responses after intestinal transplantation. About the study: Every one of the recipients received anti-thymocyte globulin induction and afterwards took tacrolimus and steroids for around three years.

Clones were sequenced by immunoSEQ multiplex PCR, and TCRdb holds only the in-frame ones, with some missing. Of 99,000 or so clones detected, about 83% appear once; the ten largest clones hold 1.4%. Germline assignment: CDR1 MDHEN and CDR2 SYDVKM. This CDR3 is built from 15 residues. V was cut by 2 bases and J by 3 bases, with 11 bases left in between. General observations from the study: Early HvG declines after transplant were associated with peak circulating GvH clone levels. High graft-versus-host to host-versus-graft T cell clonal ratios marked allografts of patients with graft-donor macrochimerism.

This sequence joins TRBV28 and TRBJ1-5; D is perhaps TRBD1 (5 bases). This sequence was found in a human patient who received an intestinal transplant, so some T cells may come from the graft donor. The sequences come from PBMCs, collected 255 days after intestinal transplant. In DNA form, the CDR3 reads TGTGCCAGCAGTTTAATAGGGGTCTTCAATCAGCCCCAGCATTTT. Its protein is CASSLIGVFNQPQHF.